This T cell receptor beta chain was documented in a study of blood T cells in healthy people across ages. Study-level findings and limits: A roughly linear fall in TCR beta diversity per million T cells was seen with increasing age.

It was with a sample-barcoded 5' primer and a J-beta primer mix that a second PCR of roughly 7 to 12 cycles was run. No fewer than 3 million CDR3-containing paired-end reads came from each sample. MiXCR was run by TCRdb on the 5' RACE reads, yielding one entry per CDR3 protein. The sample lists 850,000 to 1,000,000 distinct CDR3 sequences; roughly 48% were seen once. As to this clonotype: Its cognate antigen is unknown.

In germline, CDR1 is SGHKS, CDR2 YYEKEE (reference sequence). The CDR3 extends over 14 amino acids. V shed 0 bases, J shed 6 bases, and the junction held 3 bases outside the gene matches. The sequence derives from a man aged 25-40 years in good health. Sequenced: blood. The chain recombines TRBV5-5 with TRBJ2-1; 7 nucleotides agree with TRBD2. CDR3 sequence reads: CASSLGTRSNEQFF. CDR3 in DNA: TGTGCCAGCAGCTTGGGGACTAGATCCAATGAGCAGTTCTTC.